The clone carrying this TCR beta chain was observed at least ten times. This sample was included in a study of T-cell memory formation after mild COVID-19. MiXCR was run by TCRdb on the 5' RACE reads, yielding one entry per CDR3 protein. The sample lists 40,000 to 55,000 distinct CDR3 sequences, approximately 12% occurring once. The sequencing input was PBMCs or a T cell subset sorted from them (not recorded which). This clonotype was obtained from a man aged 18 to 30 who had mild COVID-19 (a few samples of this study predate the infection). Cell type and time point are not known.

The CDR3 DNA reads as TGTGCCAGCCACAGGGGCACAGATACGCAGTATTTT. Translation gives CASHRGTDTQYF. The chain employs TRBV5-4 and TRBJ2-3; possibly TRBD1 for D (6 bases). This CDR3 is 12 amino acids long. The V gene lost 7 bases and the J gene lost 1 base, with 7 bases spanning the gap. Per germline, CDR1 SGHNT and CDR2 YYREEE (reference sequence).